Shown below are 9 T cell receptor beta chains from a single sample sequenced in a study of radiation and T cells in renal cell carcinoma. Noted time point: blood 4 weeks post-SBRT, at nephrectomy. The treatment here: 15 Gy SBRT to primary tumor, nephrectomy 4 weeks later. Profiling relied on immunoSEQ multiplex PCR, and the TCRdb table lists in-frame clones only, not all of them. The table includes around 100,000 clones, around 83% detected once. Source: blood, taken from a patient whose treatment included radiotherapy and nephrectomy. The receptor set was obtained from a man between 60 and 75 years old with renal cell carcinoma.

J is TRBJ2-2 and V is TRBV4-1, with D possibly TRBD2 on 6 matching bases. From germline, CDR1 is MGHRA and CDR2 YSYEKL. With 8 bases removed from V and 2 bases from J, the gap between germline ends came to 15 bases. The CDR3 is 15 residues long. CDR3 sequence (DNA): TGCGCCAGCTCACACGGGACTCCCAACACCGGGGAGCTGTTTTTT. Its protein is CASSHGTPNTGELFF.

The V gene is TRBV21-1, the J gene TRBJ1-1. TRBV21-1 is shown as a pseudogene. The CDR3 loop spans 17 amino acids. This CDR3 reads CASSKHLAWDLNTEAFF. The DNA for the CDR3 is TGTGCCAGCAGCAAACACTTAGCTTGGGATTTGAACACTGAAGCTTTCTTT.

The rearrangement joins TRBV11-2 to TRBJ2-3; 9 positions agree with TRBD1. Trimming took 5 bases from V and 6 from J; bases not matched to a gene: 9. This CDR3 region has 15 residues. The V gene's germline CDR1 is SGHAT and CDR2 FQNNGV. In DNA, the CDR3 is TGTGCCAGCAGCCCTAGGGACAGGGATGCGGATACGCAGTATTTT. Protein: CASSPRDRDADTQYF.

This chain links TRBV7-2 with TRBJ2-7; 9 nucleotides align to TRBD1. This CDR3 has 14 residues. The junction had 8 bases not matched to a gene; V was cut back by 5 bases and J by 6 bases. CDR1 is SGHTA and CDR2 is FQGNSA in the germline V gene. The chain's CDR3 is CASSNRDRAFEQYF. The CDR3 nucleotides read TGTGCCAGCAGCAACCGGGACAGGGCGTTCGAGCAGTACTTC.

The rearrangement joins TRBV4-3 to TRBJ2-1; TRBD2 aligns across 14 bases. Germline CDR1 reads LGHNA; CDR2 reads YSLEER. The CDR3 covers 19 residues. Trimming removed 0 bases from V and 3 bases from J; junction bases left unmatched: 7. For the CDR3, the DNA is TGCGCCAGCAGCCAAGATCTAGGGGGACTAGCGGGAGACTACAATGAGCAGTTCTTC. Translation gives CASSQDLGGLAGDYNEQFF.

This clone showed up just a few times. The genes are TRBV29-1 and TRBJ2-2; the D gene is possibly TRBD2 (6 bases). Germline V gene data show CDR1 as SQVTM and CDR2 as ANQGSEA. Trimming took 6 bases from V and 5 from J, leaving 16 bases between them. CDR3 length: 14 amino acids. CDR3 in DNA: TGCAGCGTCCTGGGGCGGGGTTCGACCGGGGAGCTGTTTTTT. It translates to CSVLGRGSTGELFF.

This clone appeared a single time. The chain recombines TRBV19 with TRBJ1-2, with TRBD1 matching 8 bases. The V gene's germline CDR1 is LNHDA and CDR2 SQIVND (reference sequence). The CDR3 covers 15 residues. The J segment lost 3 bases and the V segment lost 5 bases, leaving 8 bases of the junction unmatched. The CDR3 DNA reads TGTGCCAGTAGTCGTGGACAGGGCCCTTACTATGGCTACACCTTC. It encodes CASSRGQGPYYGYTF.

This chain links TRBV5-1 with TRBJ1-5; 8 nucleotides line up with TRBD1. There are 15 residues in the CDR3. Trimming at V came to 4 bases and at J to 4 bases, leaving 7 bases not matched to a gene. Looked up from germline, CDR1 is SGHRS and CDR2 is YFSETQ. CDR3 in amino acids: CASSRTGLRNQPQHF. In nucleotides, the CDR3 is TGCGCCAGCAGCCGGACAGGGCTCCGAAATCAGCCCCAGCATTTT.

This chain links TRBV28 with TRBJ2-7; 7 bases match TRBD1. The CDR3 has 13 amino acids. Trimming removed 5 bases from V and 2 bases from J; junction bases left unmatched: 3. The germline CDR1 and CDR2 sequences are MDHEN and SYDVKM. CDR3 region: CASSIGQAYEQYF. The CDR3 bases are TGTGCCAGCAGTATAGGACAGGCCTACGAGCAGTACTTC.